These 16 T cell receptor beta chains were all obtained from the same sample, sequenced in a study of shared clonotypes between healthy human individuals. The protocol was immunoSEQ multiplex PCR, while the TCRdb copy is restricted to in-frame clones and leaves out a portion. The sample contains over a million clones, around 95% of which appear only once. Sample: naive CD4+ T cells sorted from blood. The subset was: CD45RA+ positively selected. The receptors originated from a man aged 30-40 years in good health.

The chain employs TRBV29-1 and TRBJ2-1; 7 bases are a match to TRBD2. V shed 5 bases, J shed 4 bases, and the junction held 5 bases outside the gene matches. The germline CDR1 and CDR2 sequences are SQVTM and ANQGSEA. The CDR3 has 13 amino acids. This CDR3 is CSVSGTPYNEQFF. DNA of the CDR3: TGCAGCGTTAGCGGGACTCCGTACAATGAGCAGTTCTTC.

The rearrangement links TRBV6-1 to TRBJ1-5; 9 bases fit TRBD1. Germline CDR1 MNHNS, CDR2 SASEGT. There are 13 residues in the CDR3. V was pared by 5 bases and J by 6 bases, with 2 bases of the junction left unmatched. The CDR3 DNA reads TGTGCCAGCAGTAACAGGGGGCGTCAGCCCCAGCATTTT. It codes for CASSNRGRQPQHF.

The CDR3 reads CASSRQGGSYEQYF. CDR3 nucleotides: TGTGCCAGCAGCCGACAGGGGGGGTCCTACGAGCAGTACTTC. The chain carries TRBV5-4 and TRBJ2-7; TRBD1 agrees at 9 bases. Germline V gene lookup returns CDR1 SGHNT and CDR2 YYREEE (reference sequence). The junction had 3 bases not matched to a gene; V was cut back by 4 bases and J by 1 base. The CDR3 spans 14 residues. Using reference TRBV5-4 and TRBJ2-7 for the parts outside the CDR3, the full variable domain is ETGVTQSPTHLIKTRGQQVTLRCSSQSGHNTVSWYQQALGQGPQFIFQYYREEENGRGNFPPRFSGLQFPNYSSELNVNALELDDSALYLCASSRQGGSYEQYFGPGTRLTVT.

Of note for this clone: Other DNA sequences of this sample code for an identical CDR3. The chain joins TRBV28 to TRBJ2-1; TRBD1 agrees at 9 bases. The J segment lost 0 bases and the V segment lost 2 bases, leaving 2 bases of the junction unmatched. Per the germline V gene, CDR1 is MDHEN and CDR2 is SYDVKM. CDR3 size: 16 residues. In nucleotides, the CDR3 is TGTGCCAGCAGTTTAACGGGACAGGGCTCCTACAATGAGCAGTTCTTC. Encoded protein: CASSLTGQGSYNEQFF.

CDR3 amino acids: CSVEWGRAEQYF. The DNA for the CDR3 is TGCAGCGTTGAATGGGGAAGGGCCGAGCAGTACTTC. This chain connects TRBV29-1 to TRBJ2-7; no definite D call. The V gene lost 2 bases and the J gene lost 6 bases, with 11 bases spanning the gap. In germline, CDR1 is SQVTM, CDR2 ANQGSEA. CDR3 length equals 12 residues.

The V and J genes are TRBV4-1 and TRBJ2-2; 9 bases match TRBD2. Per germline, CDR1 MGHRA and CDR2 YSYEKL. V was clipped by 8 bases and J by 5 bases; unmatched bases: 12. The CDR3 sequence is 16 residues long. CDR3 DNA: TGCGCCAGCCACAGGGTTAGCGGGAGAGGTACCGGGGAGCTGTTTTTT. Translation gives CASHRVSGRGTGELFF.

The rearrangement uses TRBV7-2 and TRBJ2-2; D unclear. The germline V and J ends were trimmed by 2 bases and 7 bases, with 2 bases remaining between them. This CDR3 has 11 amino acids. Germline V gene lookup returns CDR1 SGHTA and CDR2 FQGNSA. This CDR3 is CASSLRGELFF. The CDR3 DNA reads as TGTGCCAGCAGCTTACGCGGGGAGCTGTTTTTT.

This sequence joins TRBV2 and TRBJ2-7; no clear D gene. The CDR3 runs to 13 residues. V was cut by 8 bases and J by 2 bases, with 13 bases left in between. From germline, CDR1 is SNHLY and CDR2 FYNNEI. The CDR3 loop is CASGSRYTYEQYF. The CDR3 DNA sequence: TGTGCCAGCGGTTCGCGGTACACCTACGAGCAGTACTTC.

V gene TRBV10-1 combines with J gene TRBJ2-7, with TRBD2 identical over 12 bases. The V gene end was trimmed by 3 bases and the J gene end by 6 bases; junction bases not matched to a gene: 6. The V gene's germline CDR1 is WNHNN and CDR2 SYGVQD (reference sequence). This CDR3 contains 15 residues. The chain's CDR3 is CASSERLAGGSEQYF. The CDR3 nucleotides read TGCGCCAGCAGTGAAAGGCTAGCGGGAGGGAGCGAGCAGTACTTC.

This chain links TRBV5-4 with TRBJ2-1; no clear D. The CDR3 covers 12 residues. V was cut by 2 bases and J by 6 bases, with 6 bases left in between. Germline CDR1 and CDR2: SGHNT and YYREEE (reference sequence). The CDR3 spells CASSLRSNEQFF. CDR3 nucleotides: TGTGCCAGCAGCTTAAGGTCCAATGAGCAGTTCTTC.

This clone is a singleton in its sample. This chain connects TRBV18 to TRBJ2-2; tentative D call: TRBD2 (5 bases). Trimming stripped 3 bases from V and 5 bases from J, with 10 bases between. Germline values: CDR1 KGHSH, CDR2 LQKENI. The CDR3 runs 14 residues. This CDR3 is CASSPFRGTGELFF. The CDR3, as DNA: TGTGCCAGCTCACCGTTTCGGGGAACCGGGGAGCTGTTTTTT.

V usage is TRBV5-1 and J usage is TRBJ2-2, with D hard to call. Germline V gene lookup returns CDR1 SGHRS and CDR2 YFSETQ. V gave up 6 bases and J gave up 5 bases, with 17 bases separating them. There are 15 residues in the CDR3. CDR3 region: CASTPTGQETGELFF. CDR3 in DNA: TGCGCCAGCACCCCGACCGGGCAGGAGACCGGGGAGCTGTTTTTT. The full variable domain, completed using reference TRBV5-1 and TRBJ2-2, is KAGVTQTPRYLIKTRGQQVTLSCSPISGHRSVSWYQQTPGQGLQFLFEYFSETQRNKGNFPGRFSGRQFSNSRSEMNVSTLELGDSALYLCASTPTGQETGELFFGEGSRLTVL.

The V and J genes are TRBV14 and TRBJ1-1; no firm D call. The CDR3 contains 15 residues. Per germline, CDR1 SGHDN and CDR2 FVKESK. Trimming pared 0 bases from V and 1 base from J, leaving 9 bases between. The CDR3 spells CASSQDGYWNTEAFF. The DNA of the CDR3 is TGTGCCAGCAGCCAAGATGGATATTGGAACACTGAAGCTTTCTTT.

The chain employs TRBV4-1 and TRBJ1-5; unclear D gene. The V gene lost 4 bases and the J gene lost 0 bases, with 10 bases spanning the gap. The CDR3 has 15 amino acids. Germline lookup yields CDR1 MGHRA and CDR2 YSYEKL. The CDR3 region is CASSPLGGSNQPQHF. CDR3 in DNA: TGCGCCAGCAGCCCCCTCGGTGGTAGCAATCAGCCCCAGCATTTT.

V usage is TRBV7-9 and J usage is TRBJ2-7, with 14 nucleotides matching TRBD2. The germline V gene has CDR1 SEHNR and CDR2 FQNEAQ (reference sequence). CDR3 length: 18 amino acids. Trimming cost V 2 bases and J 7 bases; bases outside gene matches: 13. CDR3 DNA sequence: TGTGCCAGCAGCTTACCAAGTGGGGGACTAGCGGGAGAAAGGGAGCAGTACTTC. It is translated as CASSLPSGGLAGEREQYF. Drawing the rest from reference TRBV7-9 and TRBJ2-7, the complete variable domain is DTGVSQNPRHKITKRGQNVTFRCDPISEHNRLYWYRQTLGQGPEFLTYFQNEAQLEKSRLLSDRFSAERPKGSFSTLEIQRTEQGDSAMYLCASSLPSGGLAGEREQYFGPGTRLTVT.

The J gene is TRBJ1-1, the V gene TRBV29-1; TRBD1 might be the D (6 bases). The CDR3 length is 13 residues. Trimming removed 6 bases from V and 3 bases from J, with 14 bases in between. Germline V gene data show CDR1 as SQVTM and CDR2 as ANQGSEA. The CDR3 loop reads CSVGGGEDTEAFF. The CDR3 DNA is TGCAGCGTCGGGGGCGGGGAAGACACTGAAGCTTTCTTT.